The source of this TCR beta chain is a study of blood T cell repertoires in COVID-19 (dated by TCRdb to the early 2020s). In terms of the full investigation: Collaborator samples came from the United States, Italy and Spain and covered acute and convalescent phases of COVID-19. Where available, HLA class I and class II types were taken from metadata supplied by the sample provider and were not determined by assay-based typing. The repertoires were released in a freely available public database intended as a resource for research on the immune response to SARS-CoV-2. Subjects who had been exposed to COVID-19, were actively infected with it, or had recovered from it provided the deeply sampled blood TCRbeta repertoires that made up the dataset. Nearly every sample came with metadata listing a de-identified subject ID, COVID-19 status, age in years and sex. Samples were obtained from the ongoing ImmuneRACE study (first 160 participants) and from about 1,300 subjects provided by 6 global collaborators. The material from the prospective study consisted of cDNA or gDNA derived from T cells, B-cell-depleted T cells, or PBMCs. The investigation overall reported the following: Clinical and demographic metadata were provided uncurated, with the amount varying by source and participant.

Whole blood was collected in K2EDTA tubes by collaborating institutions according to the institutions' own protocols. Collaborator samples were shipped for TCRbeta analysis as frozen whole blood, isolated PBMCs, or DNA extracted from either sample type. Comments on this clone: Its specific antigen is unknown. No base qualities exist here, and no much larger clone lies one base off it.

TCRbeta CDR3 regions were amplified from genomic DNA by means of the immunoSEQ Assay, a bias-controlled multiplex PCR. In the original analysis: Nucleated cell counts per sample were estimated from amplification of reference gene primers within the assay. Sequence reads were collapsed and filtered to measure the absolute abundance of every unique TCRbeta CDR3 rearrangement. For each sample, productive Simpson clonality was calculated as the square root of Simpson's diversity index over productive rearrangements. The table comes from immuneACCESS by way of TCRdb, which keeps in-frame sequences with V and J called. Part of the clones is missing from these tables; in studies checked, under half for an unresolved V gene and the rest for unknown reasons. The V and J calls and the clone size are those of that table, but D and trimming were determined from the DNA. The sample table shows over 100,000 clones, and around 81% are seen once. Of the sample, approximately 8.7% falls within the top ten clones.

This clonotype originated in a woman aged 55-69 years with active or convalescent COVID-19. Sequencing was performed on peripheral blood.

This receptor has the CDR3 CASSLDGGHNQPQHF. The DNA sequence is given as TGCGCCAGCAGCTTGGACGGGGGGCACAATCAGCCCCAGCATTTT. Here the chain combines TRBV5-1 and TRBJ1-5, and TRBD1 may be the D gene, going by 6 matching bases. The CDR3 numbers 15 residues from cysteine through phenylalanine. Only the CDR3 part of the read is kept: 45 bases, read in frame from the first base. V drops 0 bases and J drops 3 bases, leaving 10 bases in between. CDR1 and CDR2 are read off the germline V gene as SGHRS and YFSETQ.